The 8 T cell receptor beta chains below were found in one sample sequenced in a study of T cells in localized non-small cell lung cancer. Clones were read by immunoSEQ multiplex PCR, and TCRdb kept only the in-frame ones, dropping some. The data show tens of thousands of clones, with about 83% seen just once and under 3.5% held by the top ten. The sample was peripheral blood, taken before any cancer treatment. These receptor sequences come from a man aged 40 to 75 with stage I lung adenocarcinoma.

The chain employs TRBV18 and TRBJ1-2; D not resolved. Trimming removed 5 bases at V and 4 bases at J, with 14 bases between. Germline assignment: CDR1 KGHSH and CDR2 LQKENI. The CDR3 runs to 14 residues. The CDR3 region has the DNA TGTGCCAGCTCATCTCCGACTGCGCCCTATGGCTACACCTTC. This translates into CASSSPTAPYGYTF.

The chain couples TRBV19 to TRBJ2-4; D uncertain. This CDR3 comprises 17 residues. From germline, CDR1 is LNHDA and CDR2 SQIVND (reference sequence). V dropped 7 bases and J dropped 0 bases, with 19 bases sitting between them. CDR3 residues: CASNPSYTVLAKNIQYF. CDR3 nucleotides: TGTGCCAGTAACCCCTCATATACGGTCCTAGCCAAAAACATTCAGTACTTC.

V and J are TRBV4-2 and TRBJ2-2; D gene ambiguous. The V gene's germline CDR1 is LGHNA and CDR2 YNFKEQ. The CDR3 sequence is 13 residues long. V lost 6 bases and J 3 bases, leaving 8 bases between the germline ends. In nucleotides, the CDR3 is TGTGCCAGCAGTCCAGGAGACACCGGGGAGCTGTTTTTT. It translates to CASSPGDTGELFF.

The CDR3 DNA sequence: TGTGCCAGCAGCTCCACAGAGACCTACGAGCAGTACTTC. Protein product: CASSSTETYEQYF. The chain is built from TRBV5-4 and TRBJ2-7; D gene ambiguous. V lost 3 bases to trimming and J lost 2 bases, with 9 bases between them. The CDR3 is made up of 13 amino acids. CDR1 and CDR2 (germline): SGHNT, YYREEE (reference sequence).

The rearrangement joins TRBV6-4 to TRBJ1-1; D gene ambiguous. Trimming took off 2 bases at V and 1 base at J, with 5 bases between the two ends. The CDR3 consists of 13 residues. Germline CDR1 is MRHNA and CDR2 is SNTAGT. The CDR3 DNA sequence: TGTGCCAGCAGTGACAAGGCGAACACTGAAGCTTTCTTT. Translated, it gives CASSDKANTEAFF.

The chain couples TRBV6-5 to TRBJ1-6, with D uncertain. This CDR3 contains 15 residues. V gave up 2 bases and J gave up 9 bases, with 14 bases separating them. Germline-derived CDR1 and CDR2 are MNHEY and SVGAGI. The CDR3 region has the DNA TGTGCCAGCAGTTACCATCACGAGGGAGGTTCACCCCTCCACTTT. As protein: CASSYHHEGGSPLHF.

The rearrangement uses TRBV18 and TRBJ1-4, with D possibly being TRBD1 (6 bases). CDR1 is KGHSH, CDR2 LQKENI, per germline. The V end lost 5 bases, the J end lost 5 bases, and 9 bases lay between the germline ends. The CDR3 consists of 13 residues. The CDR3 DNA reads as TGTGCCAGCTCAACCACAGGGAATGAAAAACTGTTTTTT. Protein product: CASSTTGNEKLFF.

V is TRBV19 and J is TRBJ1-5, with TRBD1 identical over 9 bases. The trim removed 3 bases at V and 9 bases at J, leaving 6 bases unmatched. CDR1 and CDR2 from the germline V gene are LNHDA and SQIVND (reference sequence). The CDR3 sequence is 14 residues long. The CDR3 reads CASSITGGEGPQHF. CDR3 DNA: TGTGCCAGTAGTATTACAGGGGGCGAAGGGCCCCAGCATTTT.